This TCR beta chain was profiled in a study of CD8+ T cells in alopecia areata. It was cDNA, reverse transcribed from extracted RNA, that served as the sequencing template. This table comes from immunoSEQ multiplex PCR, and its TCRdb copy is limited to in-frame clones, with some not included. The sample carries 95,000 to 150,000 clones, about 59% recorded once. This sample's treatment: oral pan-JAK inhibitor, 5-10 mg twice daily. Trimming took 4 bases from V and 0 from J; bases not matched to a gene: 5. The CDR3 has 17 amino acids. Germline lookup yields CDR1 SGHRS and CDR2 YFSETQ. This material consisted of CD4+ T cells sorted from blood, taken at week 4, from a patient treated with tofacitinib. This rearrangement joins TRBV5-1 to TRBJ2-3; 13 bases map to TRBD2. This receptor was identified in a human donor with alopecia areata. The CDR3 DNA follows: TGCGCCAGCAGCAGGACTAGCGGGGGTTCTAGCACAGATACGCAGTATTTT. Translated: CASSRTSGGSSTDTQYF.